This is a list of T cell receptor beta chains from one sample in a study of shared clonotypes between healthy human individuals. TCRdb's table, derived via immunoSEQ multiplex PCR, lists solely in-frame clones and lacks some. The table records roughly 2 million clones, about 95% of them present only once. Sequencing used naive CD8+ T cells sorted from blood. Every receptor here comes from a man between 18 and 35 years old in good health. The CDR3 runs from the conserved cysteine through the conserved F or W. Fields, in order: J gene, D gene, clone size, V gene, CDR3 DNA, CDR3 protein. A D gene is named only where the DNA matches it firmly. Size is stated for part of the rows, as once, few or many counts, or as a class when the clone is expanded.

J gene: TRBJ2-7
D gene: TRBD2
clone size: .
V gene: TRBV4-1
CDR3 DNA: TGCGCCAGCAGCCATGGACTAGCGGATCCCTCCTACGAGCAGTACTTC
CDR3 protein: CASSHGLADPSYEQYF

J gene: TRBJ2-1
D gene: .
clone size: .
V gene: TRBV29-1
CDR3 DNA: TGCAGCGCCCAAAGGAGGGGGGACGGCTCCTACAATGAGCAGTTCTTC
CDR3 protein: CSAQRRGDGSYNEQFF

J gene: TRBJ2-3
D gene: .
clone size: .
V gene: TRBV7-2
CDR3 DNA: TGTGCCAGCAGCTTCTTTCTGCAGGGTTCGGGGACGCAGTATTTT
CDR3 protein: CASSFFLQGSGTQYF

J gene: TRBJ2-5
D gene: .
clone size: .
V gene: TRBV5-6
CDR3 DNA: TGTGCCAGCAGCCAAAACCCTACCCCCCAGTACTTC
CDR3 protein: CASSQNPTPQYF

J gene: TRBJ2-7
D gene: .
clone size: .
V gene: TRBV6-1
CDR3 DNA: TGTGCCAGCAGTGAGGTGCAGGCGGGATACGAGCAGTACTTC
CDR3 protein: CASSEVQAGYEQYF

J gene: TRBJ2-7
D gene: .
clone size: .
V gene: TRBV6-5
CDR3 DNA: TGTGCCAGCATCCCGAACCAACCTCCCTACGAGCAGTACTTC
CDR3 protein: CASIPNQPPYEQYF

J gene: TRBJ2-7
D gene: .
clone size: .
V gene: TRBV2
CDR3 DNA: TGTGCCAGCAGCCCCGGGGAGCAGTACTTC
CDR3 protein: CASSPGEQYF

J gene: TRBJ1-2
D gene: .
clone size: .
V gene: TRBV6-5
CDR3 DNA: TGTGCCAGCAGTGAGACAGGTTATGGCTACACCTTC
CDR3 protein: CASSETGYGYTF

J gene: TRBJ2-5
D gene: .
clone size: once
V gene: TRBV5-6
CDR3 DNA: TGTGCCAGCAGCTTGGGGTACAGGAGCCAAGAGACCCAGTACTTC
CDR3 protein: CASSLGYRSQETQYF

J gene: TRBJ2-1
D gene: TRBD1
clone size: .
V gene: TRBV5-6
CDR3 DNA: TGTGCCAGCAGCGCACAGACAGGGGACTACAATGAGCAGTTCTTC
CDR3 protein: CASSAQTGDYNEQFF

J gene: TRBJ2-7
D gene: TRBD2
clone size: .
V gene: TRBV7-2
CDR3 DNA: TGTGCCAGCAGCTTACGGGAGGGTGGTACCTACGAGCAGTACTTC
CDR3 protein: CASSLREGGTYEQYF

J gene: TRBJ2-7
D gene: .
clone size: .
V gene: TRBV7-2
CDR3 DNA: TGTGCCAGCAGCTTAGAAGATTGGACCTACGAGCAGTACTTC
CDR3 protein: CASSLEDWTYEQYF

J gene: TRBJ2-1
D gene: .
clone size: once
V gene: TRBV7-9
CDR3 DNA: TGTGCCAGCAGCTTAGAATATACCAATGAGCAGTTCTTC
CDR3 protein: CASSLEYTNEQFF

J gene: TRBJ2-7
D gene: TRBD1
clone size: .
V gene: TRBV30
CDR3 DNA: TGTGCCTGGAGAGACAGGGGGCCCTACGAGCAGTACTTC
CDR3 protein: CAWRDRGPYEQYF

J gene: TRBJ1-1
D gene: TRBD1
clone size: .
V gene: TRBV7-3
CDR3 DNA: TGTGCCAGCAGCCTCCGACAGGGCGGGAACACTGAAGCTTTCTTT
CDR3 protein: CASSLRQGGNTEAFF

J gene: TRBJ2-3
D gene: TRBD1
clone size: .
V gene: TRBV6-7
CDR3 DNA: TGTGCCAGCAGGCAGGACAGGGGGCGGGTGACAGATACGCAGTATTTT
CDR3 protein: CASRQDRGRVTDTQYF

J gene: TRBJ1-2
D gene: .
clone size: once
V gene: TRBV5-1
CDR3 DNA: TGCGCCAGCAGCTTAATGTCCACTCGTGATGGCTACACCTTC
CDR3 protein: CASSLMSTRDGYTF

J gene: TRBJ2-7
D gene: .
clone size: .
V gene: TRBV7-9
CDR3 DNA: TGTGCCAGCAGCCCCCGCCTCCGGGACACCTACGAGCAGTACTTC
CDR3 protein: CASSPRLRDTYEQYF

J gene: TRBJ1-6
D gene: TRBD1
clone size: .
V gene: TRBV6-5
CDR3 DNA: TGTGCCAGCAGGACAGGGATTAGTTCACCCCTCCACTTT
CDR3 protein: CASRTGISSPLHF

J gene: TRBJ1-2
D gene: .
clone size: .
V gene: TRBV7-9
CDR3 DNA: TGTGCCAGCAGCTTAGCCCCGACAAACTATGGCTACACCTTC
CDR3 protein: CASSLAPTNYGYTF

J gene: TRBJ1-1
D gene: .
clone size: .
V gene: TRBV4-3
CDR3 DNA: TGCGCCAGCAGCCAAGGTTTGGAGACGGGGAACACTGAAGCTTTCTTT
CDR3 protein: CASSQGLETGNTEAFF

J gene: TRBJ2-2
D gene: .
clone size: .
V gene: TRBV4-3
CDR3 DNA: TGCGCCAGCAGCGATCATGGAGGGATAGGGGTGAACACCGGGGAGCTGTTTTTT
CDR3 protein: CASSDHGGIGVNTGELFF

J gene: TRBJ1-1
D gene: .
clone size: .
V gene: TRBV6-5
CDR3 DNA: TGTGCCAGCAGCTACCTCGGGTCTGGGAACACTGAAGCTTTCTTT
CDR3 protein: CASSYLGSGNTEAFF

J gene: TRBJ1-6
D gene: .
clone size: .
V gene: TRBV5-1
CDR3 DNA: TGCGCCAGCAGCTTGGGGGGCCAATCACCCCTCCACTTT
CDR3 protein: CASSLGGQSPLHF

J gene: TRBJ2-5
D gene: TRBD2
clone size: .
V gene: TRBV9
CDR3 DNA: TGTGCCAGCAGCGTAGCTGGGACTAGCGGGCAAGAGACCCAGTACTTC
CDR3 protein: CASSVAGTSGQETQYF

J gene: TRBJ2-7
D gene: .
clone size: .
V gene: TRBV5-1
CDR3 DNA: TGCGCCAGCAGCGTAAATAAGTACGAGCAGTACTTC
CDR3 protein: CASSVNKYEQYF

J gene: TRBJ1-1
D gene: .
clone size: .
V gene: TRBV4-2
CDR3 DNA: TGTGCCAGCAGCCAAGATATAAGGGCATACACTGAAGCTTTCTTT
CDR3 protein: CASSQDIRAYTEAFF

J gene: TRBJ2-7
D gene: .
clone size: .
V gene: TRBV7-8
CDR3 DNA: TGTGCCAGCAGCCTCTTAGCTAGCCCCTACGAGCAGTACTTC
CDR3 protein: CASSLLASPYEQYF

J gene: TRBJ2-7
D gene: TRBD1
clone size: .
V gene: TRBV28
CDR3 DNA: TGTGCCAGCAGATTCTCCGGGACAGGGGGGGGCTACGAGCAGTACTTC
CDR3 protein: CASRFSGTGGGYEQYF

J gene: TRBJ2-1
D gene: .
clone size: .
V gene: TRBV30
CDR3 DNA: TGTGCCTGGAGCGCAATCTATGAGCAGTTCTTC
CDR3 protein: CAWSAIYEQFF

J gene: TRBJ2-1
D gene: .
clone size: .
V gene: TRBV7-3
CDR3 DNA: TGTGCCAGCAGCTCCAATTTGGGTCTCGACAATGAGCAGTTCTTC
CDR3 protein: CASSSNLGLDNEQFF

J gene: TRBJ2-7
D gene: .
clone size: .
V gene: TRBV9
CDR3 DNA: TGTGCCAGCGGTACGGACACCCCCTACGAGCAGTACTTC
CDR3 protein: CASGTDTPYEQYF

J gene: TRBJ2-5
D gene: .
clone size: .
V gene: TRBV7-9
CDR3 DNA: TGTGCCAGCAGCAGAAACCACCGGGAGACCCAGTACTTC
CDR3 protein: CASSRNHRETQYF

J gene: TRBJ1-4
D gene: .
clone size: .
V gene: TRBV19
CDR3 DNA: TGTGCCAGTAGTATCATACTAGGGGAACTGTTTTTT
CDR3 protein: CASSIILGELFF

J gene: TRBJ1-5
D gene: .
clone size: .
V gene: TRBV9
CDR3 DNA: TGTGCCAGCAGCCCAGGGGCAGGAGCTGGTCAGCCCCAGCATTTT
CDR3 protein: CASSPGAGAGQPQHF

J gene: TRBJ2-3
D gene: TRBD1
clone size: .
V gene: TRBV6-1
CDR3 DNA: TGTGCCAGCAGTGAAGCAAGGACAGGCGCATTAGATACGCAGTATTTT
CDR3 protein: CASSEARTGALDTQYF

J gene: TRBJ1-2
D gene: .
clone size: .
V gene: TRBV7-9
CDR3 DNA: TGTGCCAGCAGCTTAGGCTCGGCGCCCTACGATGGCTACACCTTC
CDR3 protein: CASSLGSAPYDGYTF

J gene: TRBJ1-1
D gene: TRBD1
clone size: .
V gene: TRBV23-1
CDR3 DNA: TGCGCCAGCCCGTCGGCAACAAGGGGGCGGATGAACACTGAAGCTTTCTTT
CDR3 protein: CASPSATRGRMNTEAFF

J gene: TRBJ2-1
D gene: .
clone size: .
V gene: TRBV19
CDR3 DNA: TGTGCCAGTAGTATGGGGGGTGAGCAGTTCTTC
CDR3 protein: CASSMGGEQFF

J gene: TRBJ2-2
D gene: .
clone size: .
V gene: TRBV6-5
CDR3 DNA: TGTGCCAGCAGTTACGACGGGGAGCTGTTTTTT
CDR3 protein: CASSYDGELFF

J gene: TRBJ1-6
D gene: .
clone size: .
V gene: TRBV5-6
CDR3 DNA: TGTGCCAGCAGCCCCGGGGGGTCCTATAATTCACCCCTCCACTTT
CDR3 protein: CASSPGGSYNSPLHF

J gene: TRBJ2-1
D gene: TRBD1
clone size: .
V gene: TRBV6-5
CDR3 DNA: TGTGCCAGCAGCCGACAGGGGGACAATGAGCAGTTCTTC
CDR3 protein: CASSRQGDNEQFF

J gene: TRBJ2-1
D gene: TRBD2
clone size: .
V gene: TRBV7-2
CDR3 DNA: TGTGCCGCAGCGTGGGCGGGGGAGAACAATGAGCAGTTCTTC
CDR3 protein: CAAAWAGENNEQFF

J gene: TRBJ2-5
D gene: .
clone size: .
V gene: TRBV27
CDR3 DNA: TGTGCCAGCAGTTTACTGGGGGCTGGAGAGACCCAGTACTTC
CDR3 protein: CASSLLGAGETQYF

J gene: TRBJ2-5
D gene: .
clone size: .
V gene: TRBV6-5
CDR3 DNA: TGTGCCAGCAGTTACCTGGGGGCCCCGGAGACCCAGTACTTC
CDR3 protein: CASSYLGAPETQYF

J gene: TRBJ1-3
D gene: .
clone size: .
V gene: TRBV13
CDR3 DNA: TGTGCCAGCAGCTTGGACCGTGGAAACACCATATATTTT
CDR3 protein: CASSLDRGNTIYF

J gene: TRBJ2-7
D gene: TRBD2
clone size: .
V gene: TRBV6-1
CDR3 DNA: TGTGCCAGCGGGAGGGCCCTCTACGAGCAGTACTTC
CDR3 protein: CASGRALYEQYF

J gene: TRBJ1-1
D gene: .
clone size: .
V gene: TRBV15
CDR3 DNA: TGTGCCACCAGCAGAGATCTGAACGGCCCATATGCTGAAGCTTTCTTT
CDR3 protein: CATSRDLNGPYAEAFF

J gene: TRBJ2-7
D gene: TRBD1
clone size: .
V gene: TRBV2
CDR3 DNA: TGTGCCAGCATCCGGGACAGCGCCTACGAGCAGTACTTC
CDR3 protein: CASIRDSAYEQYF

J gene: TRBJ2-6
D gene: TRBD1
clone size: .
V gene: TRBV13
CDR3 DNA: TGTGCCAGCAGCCGGGGACAGGGGGCGGCTGGGGCCAACGTCCTGACTTTC
CDR3 protein: CASSRGQGAAGANVLTF

J gene: TRBJ2-6
D gene: .
clone size: .
V gene: TRBV4-3
CDR3 DNA: TGCGCCAGCAGCCAAGATCCATGGGGGTCTGGGGCCAACGTCCTGACTTTC
CDR3 protein: CASSQDPWGSGANVLTF

J gene: TRBJ2-3
D gene: TRBD1
clone size: once
V gene: TRBV7-3
CDR3 DNA: TGTGCCAGCAGGTTCCAGGGGGCAGATACGCAGTATTTT
CDR3 protein: CASRFQGADTQYF